A single TCR beta chain is shown here with its context. Its specificity is unknown. Time point specified: pre-sensitization, week 0. Indicated treatment: therapeutic diphenylcyclopropenone sensitization with weekly scalp DPC. This sample is drawn from a study of human T cells and chemical hapten exposure. Turning to the study itself: Patients were given diphenylcyclopropenone on the scalp weekly across the approximately 22-week study.

One entry per CDR3 protein, called by TCRdb with MiXCR from the RACE reads. The top ten clones hold over 2% of a sample with a few hundred thousand distinct CDR3 sequences, more than 6.5% of them seen once. Overall study results and limits: Sensitizing with DPC caused no change in TCRs above 1 in 1000 frequency.

The sequencing used whole blood, collected in connection with sensitization to the hapten diphenylcyclopropenone (DPC). The TCR was taken from a woman between 35 and 50 years old with alopecia areata. Some clones in this sample may be carry-over from other donors' samples.

CDR3 DNA sequence: TGCAGTGCTAGAGTGCCCGAGAATAATTCACCCCTCCACTTT. Protein: CSARVPENNSPLHF. V and J are TRBV20-1 and TRBJ1-6; D remains unclear. This CDR3 comprises 14 residues. Germline-derived CDR1 and CDR2 are DFQATT and SNEGSKA (reference sequence). Trimming took off 1 base at V and 5 bases at J, with 9 bases between the two ends.